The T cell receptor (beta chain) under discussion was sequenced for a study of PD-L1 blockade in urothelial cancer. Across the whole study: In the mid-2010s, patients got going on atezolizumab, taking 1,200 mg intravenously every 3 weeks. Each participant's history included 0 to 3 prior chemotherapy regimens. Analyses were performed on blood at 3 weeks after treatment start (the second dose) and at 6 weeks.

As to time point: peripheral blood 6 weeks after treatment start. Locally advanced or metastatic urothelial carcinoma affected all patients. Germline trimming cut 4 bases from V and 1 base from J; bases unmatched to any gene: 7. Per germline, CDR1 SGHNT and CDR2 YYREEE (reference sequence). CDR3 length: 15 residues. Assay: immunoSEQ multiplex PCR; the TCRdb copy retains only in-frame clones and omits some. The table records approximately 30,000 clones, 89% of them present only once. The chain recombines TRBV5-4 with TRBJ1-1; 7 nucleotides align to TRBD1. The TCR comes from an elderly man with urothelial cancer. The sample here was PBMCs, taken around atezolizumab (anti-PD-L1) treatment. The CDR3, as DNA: TGTGCCAGCAGCAAAAGACAGGGAGGGAACACTGAAGCTTTCTTT. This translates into CASSKRQGGNTEAFF.